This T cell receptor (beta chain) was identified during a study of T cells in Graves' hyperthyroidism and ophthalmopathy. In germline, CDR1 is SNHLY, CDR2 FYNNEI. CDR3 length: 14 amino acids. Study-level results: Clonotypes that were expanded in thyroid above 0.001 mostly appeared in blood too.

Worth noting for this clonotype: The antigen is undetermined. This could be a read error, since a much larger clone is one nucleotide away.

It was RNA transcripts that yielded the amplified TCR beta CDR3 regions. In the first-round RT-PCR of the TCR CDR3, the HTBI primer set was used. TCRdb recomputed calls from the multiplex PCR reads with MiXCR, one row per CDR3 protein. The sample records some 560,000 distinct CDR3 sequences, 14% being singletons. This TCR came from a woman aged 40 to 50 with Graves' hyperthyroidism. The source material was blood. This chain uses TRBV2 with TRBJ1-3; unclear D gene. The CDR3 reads CASSDRHSGNTMYF. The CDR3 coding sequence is TGTGCCAGCAGTGATCGTCACTCTGGAAACACCATGTATTTT.